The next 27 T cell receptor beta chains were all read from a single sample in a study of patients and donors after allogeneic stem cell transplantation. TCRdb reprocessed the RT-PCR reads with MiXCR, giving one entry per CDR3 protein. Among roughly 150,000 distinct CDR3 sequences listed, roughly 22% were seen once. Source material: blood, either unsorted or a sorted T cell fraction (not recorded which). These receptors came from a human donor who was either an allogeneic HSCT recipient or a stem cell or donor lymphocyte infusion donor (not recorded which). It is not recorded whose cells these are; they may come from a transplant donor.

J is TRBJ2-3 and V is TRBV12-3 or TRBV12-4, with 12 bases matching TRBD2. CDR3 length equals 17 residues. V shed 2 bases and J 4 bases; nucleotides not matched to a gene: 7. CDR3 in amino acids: CASSLLLAGGGADTQYF. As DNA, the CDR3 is TGTGCCAGCAGTTTATTACTAGCGGGAGGTGGCGCAGATACGCAGTATTTT.

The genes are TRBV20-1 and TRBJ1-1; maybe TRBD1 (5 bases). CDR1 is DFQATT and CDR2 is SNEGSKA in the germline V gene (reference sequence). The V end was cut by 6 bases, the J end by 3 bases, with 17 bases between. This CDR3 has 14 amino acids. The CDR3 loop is CSALRQGGDTEAFF. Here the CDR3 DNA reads TGCAGTGCCCTAAGGCAGGGTGGGGACACTGAAGCTTTCTTT.

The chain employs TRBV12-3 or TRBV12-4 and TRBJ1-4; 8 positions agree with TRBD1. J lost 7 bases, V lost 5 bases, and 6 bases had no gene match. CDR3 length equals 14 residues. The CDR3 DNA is TGTGCCAGCAGTGCCCAGGGGGCGGGTGAAAAACTGTTTTTT. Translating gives CASSAQGAGEKLFF.

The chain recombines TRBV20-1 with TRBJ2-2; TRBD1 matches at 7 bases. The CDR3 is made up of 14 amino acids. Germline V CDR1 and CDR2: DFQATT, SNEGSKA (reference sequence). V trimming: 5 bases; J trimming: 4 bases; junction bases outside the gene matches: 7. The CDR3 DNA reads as TGCAGTGCTCAACTCGACAGGGCCACCGGGGAGCTGTTTTTT. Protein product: CSAQLDRATGELFF.

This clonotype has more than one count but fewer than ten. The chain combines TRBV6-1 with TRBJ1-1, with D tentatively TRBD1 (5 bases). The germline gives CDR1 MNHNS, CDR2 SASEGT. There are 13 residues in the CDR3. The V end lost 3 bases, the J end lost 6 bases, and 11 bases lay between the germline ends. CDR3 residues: CASSEIRGAEAFF. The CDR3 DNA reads TGTGCCAGCAGTGAGATAAGAGGGGCTGAAGCTTTCTTT.

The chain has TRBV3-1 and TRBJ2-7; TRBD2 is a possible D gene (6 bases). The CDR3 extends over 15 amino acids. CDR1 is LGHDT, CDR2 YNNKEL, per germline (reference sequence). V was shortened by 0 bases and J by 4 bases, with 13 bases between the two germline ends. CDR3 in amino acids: CASSQEPGVRYEQYF. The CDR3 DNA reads TGTGCCAGCAGCCAAGAGCCGGGGGTAAGGTACGAGCAGTACTTC.

CDR3 sequence reads: CASSLRTSGGGDEQFF. DNA for the CDR3: TGTGCCAGCAGCCTGCGGACTAGTGGGGGAGGCGATGAGCAGTTCTTC. V and J are TRBV3-1 and TRBJ2-1, with TRBD2 matching 7 bases. Germline loops: CDR1 LGHDT, CDR2 YNNKEL (reference sequence). This CDR3 spans 16 amino acids. Trimming at V came to 4 bases and at J to 8 bases, leaving 14 bases not matched to a gene.

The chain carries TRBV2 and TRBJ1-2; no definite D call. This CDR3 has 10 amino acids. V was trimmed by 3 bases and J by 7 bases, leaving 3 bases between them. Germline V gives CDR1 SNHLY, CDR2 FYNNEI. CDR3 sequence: CASSEGGYTF. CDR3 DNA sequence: TGTGCCAGCAGTGAGGGTGGCTACACCTTC.

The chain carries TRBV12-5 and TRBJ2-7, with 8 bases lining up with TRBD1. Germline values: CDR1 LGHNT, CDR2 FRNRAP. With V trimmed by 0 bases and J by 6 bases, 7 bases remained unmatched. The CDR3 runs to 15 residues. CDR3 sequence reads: CASGLVLRDRTEQYF. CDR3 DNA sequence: TGTGCTAGTGGTTTGGTGCTCCGGGACAGGACCGAGCAGTACTTC.

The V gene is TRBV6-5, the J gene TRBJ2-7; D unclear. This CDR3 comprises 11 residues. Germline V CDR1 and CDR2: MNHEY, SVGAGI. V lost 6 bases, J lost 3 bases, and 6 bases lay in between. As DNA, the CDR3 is TGTGCCAGCAGGTCGATCTACGAGCAGTACTTC. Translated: CASRSIYEQYF.

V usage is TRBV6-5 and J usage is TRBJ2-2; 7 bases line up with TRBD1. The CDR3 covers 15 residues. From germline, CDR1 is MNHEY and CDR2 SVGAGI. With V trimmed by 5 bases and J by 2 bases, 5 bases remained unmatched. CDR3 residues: CASSAGTVNTGELFF. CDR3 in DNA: TGTGCCAGCAGTGCCGGGACAGTCAACACCGGGGAGCTGTTTTTT.

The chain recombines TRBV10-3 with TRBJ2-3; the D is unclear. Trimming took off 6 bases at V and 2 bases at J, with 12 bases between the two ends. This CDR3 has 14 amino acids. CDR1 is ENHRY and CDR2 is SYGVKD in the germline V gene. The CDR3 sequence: CAIRPSQATDTQYF. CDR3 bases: TGTGCCATCAGACCTAGTCAAGCCACAGATACGCAGTATTTT.

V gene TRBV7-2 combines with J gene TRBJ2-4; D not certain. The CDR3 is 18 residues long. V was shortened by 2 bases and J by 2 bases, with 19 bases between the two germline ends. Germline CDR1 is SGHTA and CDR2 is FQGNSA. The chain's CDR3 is CASSLRVLGWDTKNIQYF. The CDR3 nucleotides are TGTGCCAGCAGCTTAAGAGTGCTGGGCTGGGATACCAAAAACATTCAGTACTTC.

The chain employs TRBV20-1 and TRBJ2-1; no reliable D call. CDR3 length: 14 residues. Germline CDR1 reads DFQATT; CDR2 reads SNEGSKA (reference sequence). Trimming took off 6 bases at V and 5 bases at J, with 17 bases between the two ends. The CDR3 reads CSAGRPAPHNEQFF. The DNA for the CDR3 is TGCAGTGCAGGGCGGCCAGCCCCGCACAATGAGCAGTTCTTC.

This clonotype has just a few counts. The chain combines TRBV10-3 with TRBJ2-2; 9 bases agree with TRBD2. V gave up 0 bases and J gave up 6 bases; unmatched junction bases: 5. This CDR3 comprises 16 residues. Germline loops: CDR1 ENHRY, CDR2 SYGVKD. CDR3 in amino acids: CAISESAGGIAGELFF. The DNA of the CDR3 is TGTGCCATCAGTGAGTCAGCGGGGGGAATCGCCGGGGAGCTGTTTTTT.

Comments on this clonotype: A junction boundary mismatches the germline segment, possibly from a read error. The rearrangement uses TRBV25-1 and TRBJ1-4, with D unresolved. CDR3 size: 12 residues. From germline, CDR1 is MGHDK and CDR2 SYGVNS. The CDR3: CASSELGENLFF. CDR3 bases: TGTGCCAGCAGTGAGCTGGGTGAAAATCTGTTTTTT.

The CDR3 spells CASSPVEETQYF. DNA of the CDR3: TGTGCCAGCAGCCCCGTTGAAGAGACCCAGTACTTC. The V call is TRBV6-2 or TRBV6-3, the J call TRBJ2-5; D is undetermined. CDR1 and CDR2 from the germline V gene are MNHEY and SVGEGT. This CDR3 has 12 residues. V was trimmed by 6 bases and J by 3 bases, leaving 8 bases between them.

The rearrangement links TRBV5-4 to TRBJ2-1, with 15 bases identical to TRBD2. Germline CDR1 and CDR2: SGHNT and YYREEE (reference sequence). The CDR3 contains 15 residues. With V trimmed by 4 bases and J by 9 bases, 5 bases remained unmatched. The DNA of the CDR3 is TGTGCCAGCAGCCTGGGACTAGCGGGAGGAAGTGAGCAGTTCTTC. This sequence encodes CASSLGLAGGSEQFF.

CDR3 nucleotides: TGCAGTGCTAGAGATGGTCAGCGGAGGGGGGCGAACACCGGGGAGCTGTTTTTT. Translated, it gives CSARDGQRRGANTGELFF. The chain employs TRBV20-1 and TRBJ2-2, with D possibly called TRBD1 or TRBD2 (6 bases each). From germline, CDR1 is DFQATT and CDR2 SNEGSKA (reference sequence). The CDR3 has 18 residues. V was cut by 0 bases and J by 0 bases, with 17 bases left in between.

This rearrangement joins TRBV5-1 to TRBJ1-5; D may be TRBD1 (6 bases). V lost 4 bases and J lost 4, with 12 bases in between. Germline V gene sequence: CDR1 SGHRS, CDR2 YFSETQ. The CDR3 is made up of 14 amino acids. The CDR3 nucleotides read TGCGCCAGCAGCCTAGGACAGATTAATCAGCCCCAGCATTTT. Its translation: CASSLGQINQPQHF.

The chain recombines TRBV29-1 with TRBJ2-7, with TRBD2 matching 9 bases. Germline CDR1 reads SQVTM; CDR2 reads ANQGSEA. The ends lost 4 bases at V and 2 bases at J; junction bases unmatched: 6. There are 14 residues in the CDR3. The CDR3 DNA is TGCAGCGTTGCACTGACTAGCGGCCCCTACGAGCAGTACTTC. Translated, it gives CSVALTSGPYEQYF.

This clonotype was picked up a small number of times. Here the CDR3 DNA reads TGTGCCACCAGCAAAGACAGGATATACACCATATATTTT. Protein product: CATSKDRIYTIYF. V and J are TRBV15 and TRBJ1-3; D might be TRBD1 (6 bases). Germline V gene lookup returns CDR1 LNHNV and CDR2 YYDKDF (reference sequence). The CDR3 loop spans 13 amino acids. V was trimmed by 4 bases and J by 8 bases, leaving 12 bases between them.

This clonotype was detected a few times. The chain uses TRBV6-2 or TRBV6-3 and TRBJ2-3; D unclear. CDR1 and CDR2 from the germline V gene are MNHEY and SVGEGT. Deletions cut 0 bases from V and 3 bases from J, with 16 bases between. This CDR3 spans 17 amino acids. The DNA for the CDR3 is TGTGCCAGCAGTTACTCGAGTACTACCCCAGTGACAGATACGCAGTATTTT. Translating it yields CASSYSSTTPVTDTQYF.

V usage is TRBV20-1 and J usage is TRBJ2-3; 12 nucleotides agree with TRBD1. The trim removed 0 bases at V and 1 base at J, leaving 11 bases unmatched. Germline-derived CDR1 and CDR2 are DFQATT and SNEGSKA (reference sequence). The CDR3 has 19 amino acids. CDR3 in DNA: TGCAGTGCTAGAGATCCAGGGACAGGGGGCCCATCGGGCACAGATACGCAGTATTTT. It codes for CSARDPGTGGPSGTDTQYF.

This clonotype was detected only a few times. This chain's CDR3 is CASSLALEGHTEAFF. The DNA for the CDR3 is TGTGCCAGCAGCTTAGCGTTGGAGGGGCACACTGAAGCTTTCTTT. The chain carries TRBV11-1 and TRBJ1-1; tentative D call: TRBD1 (5 bases). Germline V gene sequence: CDR1 SGHAT, CDR2 FQDESV (reference sequence). Trimming took 0 bases from V and 3 from J, leaving 11 bases between them. CDR3 length equals 15 residues.

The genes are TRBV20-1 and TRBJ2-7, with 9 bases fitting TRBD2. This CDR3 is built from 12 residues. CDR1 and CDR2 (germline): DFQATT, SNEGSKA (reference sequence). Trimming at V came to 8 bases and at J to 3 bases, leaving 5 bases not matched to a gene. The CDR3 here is CSILSGGYEQYF. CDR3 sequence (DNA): TGCAGTATTCTTAGCGGGGGCTACGAGCAGTACTTC.

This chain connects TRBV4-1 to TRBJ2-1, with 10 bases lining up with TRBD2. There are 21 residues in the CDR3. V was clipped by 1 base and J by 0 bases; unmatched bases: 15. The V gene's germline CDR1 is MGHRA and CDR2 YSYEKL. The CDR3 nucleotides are TGCGCCAGCAGCCAAGTGTTCAGGGCTAGCGGGGGCCGGAGCTCCTACAATGAGCAGTTCTTC. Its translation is CASSQVFRASGGRSSYNEQFF.